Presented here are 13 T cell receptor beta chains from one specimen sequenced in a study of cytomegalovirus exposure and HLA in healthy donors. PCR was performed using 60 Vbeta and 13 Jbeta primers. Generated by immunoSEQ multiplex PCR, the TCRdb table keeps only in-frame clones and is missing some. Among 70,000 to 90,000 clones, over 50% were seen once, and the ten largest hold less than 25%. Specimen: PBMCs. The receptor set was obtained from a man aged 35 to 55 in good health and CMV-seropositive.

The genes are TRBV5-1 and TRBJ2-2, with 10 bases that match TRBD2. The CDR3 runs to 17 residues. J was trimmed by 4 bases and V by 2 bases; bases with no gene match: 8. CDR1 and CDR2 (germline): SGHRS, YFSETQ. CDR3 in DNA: TGCGCCAGCAGCTTAACGAGCGGGGGGGTAGCCACCGGGGAGCTGTTTTTT. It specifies CASSLTSGGVATGELFF.

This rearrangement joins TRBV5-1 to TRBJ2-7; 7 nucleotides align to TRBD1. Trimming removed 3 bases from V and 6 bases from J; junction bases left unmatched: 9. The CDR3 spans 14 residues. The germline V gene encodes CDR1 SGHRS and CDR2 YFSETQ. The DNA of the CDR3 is TGCGCCAGCAGCTCGGGACAGAGAAAAACCGAGCAGTACTTC. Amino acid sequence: CASSSGQRKTEQYF.

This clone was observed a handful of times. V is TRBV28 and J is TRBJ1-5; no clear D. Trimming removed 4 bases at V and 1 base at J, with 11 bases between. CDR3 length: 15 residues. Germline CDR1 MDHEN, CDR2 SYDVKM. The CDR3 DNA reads TGTGCCAGCAGTTCCCCCTCGGGAAGCAATCAGCCCCAGCATTTT. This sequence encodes CASSSPSGSNQPQHF.

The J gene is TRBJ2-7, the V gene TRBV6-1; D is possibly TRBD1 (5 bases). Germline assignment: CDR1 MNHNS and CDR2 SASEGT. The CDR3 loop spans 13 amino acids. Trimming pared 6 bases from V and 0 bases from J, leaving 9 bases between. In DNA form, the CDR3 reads TGTGCCAGCAGCAGGGTGACCTCCTACGAGCAGTACTTC. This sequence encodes CASSRVTSYEQYF.

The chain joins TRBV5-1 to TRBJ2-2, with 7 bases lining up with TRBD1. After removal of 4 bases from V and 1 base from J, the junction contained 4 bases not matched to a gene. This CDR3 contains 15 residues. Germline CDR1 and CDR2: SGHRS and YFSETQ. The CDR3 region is CASSRGTVNTGELFF. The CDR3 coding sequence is TGCGCCAGCAGCCGAGGGACAGTGAACACCGGGGAGCTGTTTTTT.

The CDR3 is CATSLGGGQTGELFF. Written as DNA, the CDR3 is TGTGCCACCAGCTTGGGTGGAGGGCAGACCGGGGAGCTGTTTTTT. The V and J genes are TRBV15 and TRBJ2-2; D perhaps matches TRBD2 (6 bases). This CDR3 has 15 amino acids. Germline CDR1 LNHNV, CDR2 YYDKDF (reference sequence). V lost 5 bases and J 5 bases, leaving 15 bases between the germline ends. The full variable domain, in which reference TRBV15 and TRBJ2-2 provide the parts outside the CDR3, is DAMVIQNPRYQVTQFGKPVTLSCSQTLNHNVMYWYQQKSSQAPKLLFHYYDKDFNNEADTPDNFQSRRPNTSFCFLDIRSPGLGDTAMYLCATSLGGGQTGELFFGEGSRLTVL.

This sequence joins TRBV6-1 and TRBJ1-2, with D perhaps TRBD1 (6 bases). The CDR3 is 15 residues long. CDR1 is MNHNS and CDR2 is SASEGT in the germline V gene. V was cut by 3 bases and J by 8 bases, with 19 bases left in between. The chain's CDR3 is CASSDTGPEGEGYTF. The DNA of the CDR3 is TGTGCCAGCAGTGATACAGGGCCCGAGGGAGAAGGCTACACCTTC.

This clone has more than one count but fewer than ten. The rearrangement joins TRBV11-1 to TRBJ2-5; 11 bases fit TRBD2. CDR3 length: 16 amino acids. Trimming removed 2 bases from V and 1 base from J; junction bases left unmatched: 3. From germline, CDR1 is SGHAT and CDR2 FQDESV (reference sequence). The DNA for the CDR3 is TGTGCCAGCAGCTTAAGACTAGCGGGGACCCAAGAGACCCAGTACTTC. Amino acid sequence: CASSLRLAGTQETQYF.

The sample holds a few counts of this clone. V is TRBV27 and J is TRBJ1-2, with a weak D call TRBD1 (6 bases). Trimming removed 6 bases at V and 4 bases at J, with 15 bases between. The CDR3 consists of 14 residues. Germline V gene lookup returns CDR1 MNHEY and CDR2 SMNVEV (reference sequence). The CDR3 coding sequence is TGTGCCAGCAGAGCTCTGGACAGCACCTATGGCTACACCTTC. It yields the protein CASRALDSTYGYTF.

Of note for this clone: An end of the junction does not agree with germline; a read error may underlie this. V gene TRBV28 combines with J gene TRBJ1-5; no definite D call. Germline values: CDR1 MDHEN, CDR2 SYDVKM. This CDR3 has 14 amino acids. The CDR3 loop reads CASRLYYSNQPQHF. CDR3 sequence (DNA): TGTGCCAGCAGGTTATACTATAGCAATCAGCCCCAGCATTTT.

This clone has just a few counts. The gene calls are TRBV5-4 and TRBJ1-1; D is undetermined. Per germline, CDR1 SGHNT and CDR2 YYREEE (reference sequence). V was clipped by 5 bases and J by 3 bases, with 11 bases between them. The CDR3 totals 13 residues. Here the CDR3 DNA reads TGTGCCAGCAGGGAGGGCACTTACACTGAAGCTTTCTTT. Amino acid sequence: CASREGTYTEAFF.

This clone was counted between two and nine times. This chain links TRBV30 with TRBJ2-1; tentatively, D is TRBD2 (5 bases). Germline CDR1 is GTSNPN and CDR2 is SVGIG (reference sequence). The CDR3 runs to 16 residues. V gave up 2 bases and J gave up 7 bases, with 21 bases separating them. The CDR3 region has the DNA TGTGCCTGGAGTATTATCGGACTCACCCAATTAAATGAGCAGTTCTTC. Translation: CAWSIIGLTQLNEQFF. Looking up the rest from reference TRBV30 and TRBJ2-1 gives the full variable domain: SQTIHQWPATLVQPVGSPLSLECTVEGTSNPNLYWYRQAAGRGLQLLFYSVGIGQISSEVPQNLSASRPQDRQFILSSKKLLLSDSGFYLCAWSIIGLTQLNEQFFGPGTRLTVL.

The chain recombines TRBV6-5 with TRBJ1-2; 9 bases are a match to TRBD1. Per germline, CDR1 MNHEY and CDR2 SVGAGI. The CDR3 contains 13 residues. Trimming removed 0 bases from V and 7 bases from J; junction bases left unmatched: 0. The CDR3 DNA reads TGTGCCAGCAGTTACTCGACAGGGGGTGGCTACACCTTC. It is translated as CASSYSTGGGYTF.